The present T cell receptor (beta chain) was sequenced within a study of CD8+ T cells in alopecia areata. The CDR3 consists of 13 residues. CDR1 and CDR2 (germline): ENHRY, SYGVKD. V lost 2 bases and J 4 bases, leaving 8 bases between the germline ends. This clone appeared a single time. Extraction of RNA preceded its reverse transcription into cDNA, which served as the sequencing template. Generated by immunoSEQ multiplex PCR, the TCRdb table keeps only in-frame clones and is missing some. Altogether more than 200,000 clones are present, 67% being singletons, with the ten largest covering more than 0.95%.

The chain couples TRBV10-3 to TRBJ2-5; D is perhaps TRBD1 or TRBD2 (6 bases each). The receptor comes from a human donor with alopecia areata. This sample comprised CD4+ T cells sorted from blood, obtained at week 0. In DNA form, the CDR3 reads TGTGCCATCAGTGAGGGGGGGCCAGAGACCCAGTACTTC. Translating it yields CAISEGGPETQYF.